This entry concerns a single T cell receptor (beta chain). This clonotype was detected a few times. Its antigen remains unidentified. No clone much larger than this one lies a single base away; base qualities are absent. Libraries were constructed by 5' RACE. Data came from an Illumina HiSeq 2000. A universal primer binding site was added through template switching, and the final cDNA carried a unique molecular identifier so that TCR cDNA molecules could be counted accurately. First-strand cDNA for TCR alpha and beta chains was synthesized from specific primers in the conserved constant-segment region. To control for contamination, every cDNA library was double barcoded, receiving both a SMART-Mk sample barcode and Illumina barcodes. TruSeq adapter sequences and Illumina sample barcodes were added in two successive PCR steps. The TCR alpha and beta cDNA libraries were sequenced on the Illumina HiSeq platform using custom primers. In the source study's methods: MiGEC processed the raw reads to extract unique molecular identifiers, while MiXCR was used to determine the CDR3 positions. Recombination models were inferred per individual with the repgenHMM and IGoR tools using an EM algorithm. The tcR package in R was used for shared clonotype analysis, with sharing normalized by the product of cloneset sizes. To study raw recombination free of thymic and clonal selection effects, out-of-frame nonproductive sequences were analyzed. TCRdb reran the public reads through fastp at Q25 and MiXCR, keeping productive beta chains. Rows are combined by CDR3 protein, so each entry shows the most common genes and DNA. TCRdb, not the authors, supplied the V and J calls. In this sample the table shows around 530,000 distinct CDR3 sequences, roughly 15% of which occur a single time. The ten largest account for around 0.4% of the sample.

This specimen comes from a study of identical twins listed by TCRdb under 2016. A note on the overall study: TCR alpha and beta repertoires from monozygotic twins, unrelated adults of various ages and cord blood were deep-sequenced to test whether fetal clonotypes persist. To rule out contamination, replicate twin experiments were performed at different times with different library preparation protocols.

V lost 5 bases and J lost 2 bases, and the count of bases not matched to a germline gene is 6. The CDR3 sequence holds 15 residues, the cysteine and phenylalanine included. Just CDR3 DNA is preserved here, 45 bases in frame from base 1. According to the germline V gene, CDR1 reads SGHAT and CDR2 reads FQNNGV. Every donor was a healthy Caucasian. The twin cohort consisted of three pairs of female monozygotic twins, all aged roughly 18 to 29 years. CD4+ and CD8+ T cell populations were isolated with positive isolation kits from Invitrogen. General findings and caveats noted by the study authors: Compared with coincidental sharing between unrelated individuals, out-of-frame TCR alpha sequences shared between twins showed an excess of sequences with low generation probability. Abundant cord blood beta clonotypes carried fewer insertions; young adult naive repertoires showed a weaker similar trend, while memory repertoires showed none. Because the same donors could not be followed over many years, conclusions were based on cross-sectional statistical analysis. Zero-insertion analyses could be partly confounded by invariant T cells such as MAIT and iNKT, though diverse VJ usage argued against such confounding for most clonotypes. A weaker excess of twin sharing was found in beta out-of-frame sequences because the signal-to-noise ratio was lowered by fewer shared sequences. Out-of-frame TCR alpha sharing in monozygotic twins was systematically underestimated by recombination models, whereas sharing between unrelated individuals was in agreement with the recombination models.

These data also featured in a second study, about yellow fever vaccine responses in identical twins. As that second paper reports: The T cell response to vaccination in identical twins was reported by the authors to appear partly convergent and partly personalized. The study precisely tracked vaccine-responding T cell clones in identical twins.

This clonotype was sampled from a young woman in good health. Sequenced material: CD4+ T cells sorted from blood. The receptor chain draws on TRBV11-2 and TRBJ2-3, and 8 junctional nucleotides match TRBD1. DNA sequence: TGTGCCAGCAGCCCAGGGGGCCAGAACACAGATACGCAGTATTTT. Its protein reads: CASSPGGQNTDTQYF. The variable domain in full, with residues beyond the CDR3 obtained from the reference TRBV11-2 and TRBJ2-3 genes, is EAGVAQSPRYKIIEKRQSVAFWCNPISGHATLYWYQQILGQGPKLLIQFQNNGVVDDSQLPKDRFSAERLKGVDSTLKIQPAKLEDSAVYLCASSPGGQNTDTQYFGPGTRLTVL.